This T cell receptor beta chain was identified in a study of PD-L1 blockade in urothelial cancer. Study in general: Bladder-origin urothelial cancer in males described about 90% of the roughly 30 patients. A median of approximately 1,400 T cells was obtained from tumor samples.

By share, this clone ranks as medium-sized. Trimming removed 4 bases from V and 6 bases from J, with 8 bases in between. The CDR3 is 12 amino acids. Germline loops: CDR1 MNHGY, CDR2 SAAAGT. Templates that were synthetic TCR analogs were spiked into each PCR. Libraries were prepared by immunoSEQ multiplex PCR; TCRdb keeps only in-frame clonotypes and omits some of them. The sample yields some 2,500 clones, about 32% seen once. The chain recombines TRBV6-8 with TRBJ2-3; no reliable D call. Sequenced here: tumor tissue, sampled before atezolizumab (anti-PD-L1) treatment. The sequence was obtained from a man in his sixties or seventies with urothelial cancer. CDR3 sequence (DNA): TGTGCCAGCAGTTCCTACCGGGATACGCAGTATTTT. Encoded protein: CASSSYRDTQYF.